This is a list of T cell receptor beta chains from one sample in a study of T cells in Graves' hyperthyroidism and ophthalmopathy. TCRdb used MiXCR to reprocess the multiplex PCR reads, holding one entry per CDR3 protein. The repertoire holds hundreds of thousands of distinct CDR3 sequences, with around 15% as singletons. Sequenced material: blood. The receptors were sampled from a woman aged 40 to 55 with Graves' ophthalmopathy. CDR3s include the opening cysteine and the closing phenylalanine or tryptophan. Fields, in order: V gene, clone size, CDR3 length, J gene, D gene, CDR3 protein, CDR3 DNA. A D gene is named only where the DNA matches it firmly. Expanded clones are given a class, and other clones once, few, many or no size at all.

>TRBV12-3/TRBV12-4|many|13|TRBJ2-5|TRBD1
CASGQGALVTQYF
TGTGCCAGCGGACAGGGGGCGCTGGTGACCCAGTACTTC
>TRBV19|many|15|TRBJ1-1|NA
CASSDPQGGKTEAFF
TGTGCCAGTAGTGACCCACAGGGTGGAAAAACTGAAGCTTTCTTT
>TRBV6-2/TRBV6-3|many|16|TRBJ1-5|NA
CASSYSMPALNQPQHF
TGTGCCAGCAGTTACTCGATGCCAGCCCTCAATCAGCCCCAGCATTTT
>TRBV6-5|many|14|TRBJ1-5|NA
CASMFRESNQPQHF
TGTGCCAGCATGTTCAGGGAAAGCAATCAGCCCCAGCATTTT
>TRBV7-2|NA|16|TRBJ2-7|TRBD2
CASSSRAGTSDHEQYF
TGTGCCAGCAGCTCTAGGGCCGGGACTAGCGATCACGAGCAGTACTTC
>TRBV15|few|17|TRBJ1-1|NA
CATSRESWGDMNTEAFF
TGTGCCACCAGCAGAGAATCTTGGGGGGACATGAACACTGAAGCTTTCTTT
>TRBV28|many|15|TRBJ2-7|NA
CASSQLGGADYEQYF
TGTGCCAGCAGCCAATTGGGCGGGGCGGACTACGAGCAGTACTTC
>TRBV29-1|many|13|TRBJ2-7|NA
CSVDSDGAYEQYF
TGCAGCGTTGATTCCGACGGTGCCTACGAGCAGTACTTC
>TRBV6-2/TRBV6-3|NA|18|TRBJ2-6|NA
CASSCTTQGPSGANVLNF
TGTGCCAGCAGTTGCACGACACAGGGCCCATCTGGGGCCAACGTCCTGAATTTC
>TRBV27|many|15|TRBJ2-3|NA
CASSSRVAGTDTQYF
TGTGCCAGCAGTTCAAGGGTCGCAGGCACAGATACGCAGTATTTT
>TRBV28|NA|14|TRBJ1-1|NA
CASSPGGLAAEAFF
TGTGCCAGCAGTCCCGGGGGGTTGGCAGCTGAAGCTTTCTTT
>TRBV11-3|many|13|TRBJ1-3|NA
CASSWTAGNTIYF
TGTGCCAGCAGCTGGACAGCTGGAAACACCATATATTTT
>TRBV19|NA|15|TRBJ2-2|TRBD1
CASSDRTGYTGELFF
TGTGCCAGTAGTGATAGGACAGGCTACACCGGGGAGCTGTTTTTT
>TRBV6-1|few|12|TRBJ1-2|NA
CASSDGMRGYTF
TGTGCCAGCAGTGATGGAATGAGGGGCTACACCTTC
>TRBV6-1|NA|13|TRBJ1-5|NA
CASSGHRGQPQHF
TGTGCCAGCAGCGGACATCGAGGTCAGCCCCAGCATTTT
>TRBV5-1|many|13|TRBJ2-7|NA
CASSWGTRYEQYF
TGCGCCAGCAGCTGGGGGACTCGTTACGAGCAGTACTTC
>TRBV4-1|many|15|TRBJ2-7|TRBD1
CASSQPGQGAYEQYF
TGCGCCAGCAGCCAACCGGGACAGGGGGCTTACGAGCAGTACTTC
>TRBV10-3|many|14|TRBJ1-2|TRBD1
CAISDDREAYGYTF
TGTGCCATCAGTGATGACAGGGAAGCCTATGGCTACACCTTC
>TRBV15|NA|20|TRBJ2-4|TRBD2
CATGRDIRTSGALAKNIQYF
TGTGCCACCGGCAGAGATATTAGGACTAGCGGGGCCCTAGCCAAAAACATTCAGTACTTC
>TRBV6-1|few|14|TRBJ1-2|TRBD1
CASDPGQETYGYTF
TGTGCCAGCGATCCGGGACAGGAGACCTATGGCTACACCTTC
>TRBV6-5|many|14|TRBJ1-1|TRBD1
CASRQGQGITEAFF
TGTGCCAGCAGACAGGGACAGGGGATCACTGAAGCTTTCTTT
>TRBV27|many|15|TRBJ1-6|NA
CASSPLPSANSPLHF
TGTGCCAGCAGTCCCCTCCCATCGGCCAATTCACCCCTCCACTTT
>TRBV4-2|few|15|TRBJ1-2|NA
CASSPGTEGGNGYTF
TGTGCCAGCAGCCCGGGGACCGAAGGGGGGAATGGCTACACCTTC
>TRBV28|many|12|TRBJ2-7|NA
CASSLRVREQYF
TGTGCCAGCAGTTTACGGGTCCGCGAGCAGTACTTC
>TRBV9|NA|14|TRBJ2-3|NA
CASSVATSTDTQYF
TGTGCCAGCAGCGTGGCGACTAGCACAGATACGCAGTATTTT
>TRBV15|NA|15|TRBJ1-2|TRBD1
CATSVGTGGNYGYTF
TGTGCCACCAGCGTTGGGACAGGCGGAAACTATGGCTACACCTTC
>TRBV28|many|15|TRBJ2-7|TRBD1
CASSLRGSRGYEQYF
TGTGCCAGCAGTTTAAGGGGATCCAGGGGGTACGAGCAGTACTTC
>TRBV27|many|16|TRBJ2-5|NA
CASSSPGTDVQETQYF
TGTGCCAGCAGTTCCCCGGGGACGGACGTACAAGAGACCCAGTACTTC
>TRBV28|many|11|TRBJ2-7|NA
CASSFGAQGYF
TGTGCCAGCAGTTTCGGGGCGCAGGGGTACTTC
>TRBV2|many|17|TRBJ2-4|TRBD1
CASRGGYRGPAKNIQYF
TGTGCCAGCAGGGGTGGGTACAGGGGGCCCGCCAAAAACATTCAGTACTTC
>TRBV5-8|NA|15|TRBJ1-1|NA
CASPLRGHLNTEAFF
TGTGCCAGCCCCTTAAGGGGACATCTGAACACTGAAGCTTTCTTT
>TRBV6-1|many|17|TRBJ1-1|NA
CASREMEGGYRSTEAFF
TGTGCCAGCAGAGAAATGGAAGGCGGGTACAGGTCCACTGAAGCTTTCTTT
>TRBV10-3|few|16|TRBJ1-3|TRBD1
CGSSLGQGSFGNTIYF
TGTGGGTCATCCTTGGGACAGGGGAGTTTTGGAAACACCATATATTTT
>TRBV11-3|few|15|TRBJ2-6|NA
CASSLGPAGANVLTF
TGTGCCAGCAGCCTGGGACCTGCTGGGGCCAACGTCCTGACTTTC
>TRBV3-1|NA|17|TRBJ1-2|TRBD1
CASSRTQKTGVKYGYTF
TGTGCCAGCAGCCGCACTCAGAAGACAGGGGTGAAATATGGCTACACCTTC
>TRBV6-1|few|11|TRBJ1-1|NA
CASVGKGEAFF
TGTGCCAGCGTGGGGAAGGGAGAAGCTTTCTTT
>TRBV7-6|many|15|TRBJ2-2|TRBD1
CASSLEGRGTGELFF
TGTGCCAGCAGCTTAGAAGGCAGGGGGACCGGGGAGCTGTTTTTT
>TRBV7-2|many|13|TRBJ1-5|NA
CASSFIPGQPQHF
TGTGCCAGCAGCTTTATTCCGGGGCAGCCCCAGCATTTT
>TRBV12-3/TRBV12-4|few|15|TRBJ2-7|NA
CASSKRQAPAYEQYF
TGTGCCAGCAGTAAGAGACAGGCCCCAGCTTACGAGCAGTACTTC
>TRBV6-5|many|17|TRBJ2-7|TRBD1
CASSYSSLSTGSYEQYF
TGTGCCAGCAGTTACTCGTCTTTGTCGACAGGGTCCTACGAGCAGTACTTC
>TRBV28|many|12|TRBJ1-5|NA
CASSLARGPQHF
TGTGCCAGCAGCCTCGCGCGTGGTCCCCAGCATTTT
>TRBV29-1|many|13|TRBJ1-2|NA
CSVDSPGNYGYTF
TGCAGCGTTGATAGTCCAGGGAACTATGGCTACACCTTC
>TRBV11-2|NA|13|TRBJ1-5|NA
CASSLASGQPQHF
TGTGCCAGCAGCTTAGCCTCGGGCCAGCCCCAGCATTTT
>TRBV27|many|18|TRBJ2-2|TRBD2
CASSLFLGLAGDGGELFF
TGTGCCAGCAGTTTATTTCTAGGACTAGCGGGAGATGGCGGGGAGCTGTTTTTT
>TRBV10-3|many|13|TRBJ2-7|NA
CAISELQGYEQYF
TGTGCCATCAGTGAGTTGCAGGGCTACGAGCAGTACTTC
>TRBV6-5|few|15|TRBJ2-5|TRBD1
CASSYSEQGGETQYF
TGTGCCAGCAGTTACTCGGAACAGGGGGGAGAGACCCAGTACTTC